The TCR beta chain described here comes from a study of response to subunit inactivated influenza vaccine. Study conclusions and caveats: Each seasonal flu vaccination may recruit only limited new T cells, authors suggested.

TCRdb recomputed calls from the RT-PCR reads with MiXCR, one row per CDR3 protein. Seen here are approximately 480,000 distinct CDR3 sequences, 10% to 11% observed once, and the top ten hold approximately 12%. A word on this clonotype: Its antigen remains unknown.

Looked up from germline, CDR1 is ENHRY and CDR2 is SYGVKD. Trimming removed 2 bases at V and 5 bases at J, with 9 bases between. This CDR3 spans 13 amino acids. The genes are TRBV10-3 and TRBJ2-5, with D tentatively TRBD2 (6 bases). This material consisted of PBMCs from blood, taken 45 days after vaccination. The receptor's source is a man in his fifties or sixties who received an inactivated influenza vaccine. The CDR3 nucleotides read TGTGCCATCAGTGAGCTGGAGGGGGAGACCCAGTACTTC. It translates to CAISELEGETQYF.